Below, 11 T cell receptor beta chains from the same sample are listed, as sequenced in a study of T cell responses to AZD1222 COVID-19 vaccine. The data were produced by immunoSEQ multiplex PCR, yet TCRdb's version contains in-frame clones alone and is incomplete. The data hold 100,000 to 150,000 clones, with around 92% observed a single time. Material: peripheral blood, obtained 28 days after the second AZD1222 dose. Receptors were obtained from an adult who received the AZD1222 COVID-19 vaccine.

This chain joins TRBV9 and TRBJ2-3; perhaps TRBD1 as D (5 bases). Trimming took 0 bases from V and 2 from J, leaving 10 bases between them. CDR1 is SGDLS and CDR2 is YYNGEE in the germline V gene. This CDR3 contains 15 residues. The DNA of the CDR3 is TGTGCCAGCAGCGTAGAACCAGGACACACAGATACGCAGTATTTT. It specifies CASSVEPGHTDTQYF. Complete variable domain (other parts from reference TRBV9 and TRBJ2-3): DSGVTQTPKHLITATGQRVTLRCSPRSGDLSVYWYQQSLDQGLQFLIQYYNGEERAKGNILERFSAQQFPDLHSELNLSSLELGDSALYFCASSVEPGHTDTQYFGPGTRLTVL.

The gene calls are TRBV5-1 and TRBJ2-6; D uncertain. V shed 0 bases and J shed 0 bases, with 4 bases lying between them. Germline V gives CDR1 SGHRS, CDR2 YFSETQ. The CDR3 extends over 15 amino acids. Here the CDR3 reads CASSLAPSGANVLTF. The CDR3 DNA reads TGCGCCAGCAGCTTGGCTCCCTCTGGGGCCAACGTCCTGACTTTC.

This chain uses TRBV6-5 with TRBJ1-2; a weak D match, TRBD1 (6 bases). The V gene lost 5 bases and the J gene lost 1 base, with 14 bases spanning the gap. Per germline, CDR1 MNHEY and CDR2 SVGAGI. This CDR3 spans 15 amino acids. In nucleotides, the CDR3 is TGTGCCAGCAGTACGACGCCACAGGGTAACTATGGCTACACCTTC. This encodes CASSTTPQGNYGYTF.

The V gene is TRBV28, the J gene TRBJ1-4; 8 bases match TRBD1. Germline V gene data show CDR1 as MDHEN and CDR2 as SYDVKM. After removal of 5 bases from V and 0 bases from J, the junction contained 2 bases not matched to a gene. The CDR3 spans 15 residues. The CDR3 region has the DNA TGTGCCAGCAGTGGACAGGGAGCAACTAATGAAAAACTGTTTTTT. Translating gives CASSGQGATNEKLFF.

The rearrangement joins TRBV13 to TRBJ2-7; 8 bases line up with TRBD1. This CDR3 comprises 13 residues. J was trimmed by 5 bases and V by 2 bases; bases with no gene match: 2. Germline-derived CDR1 and CDR2 are PRHDT and FYEKMQ (reference sequence). CDR3 DNA: TGTGCCAGCAGCTTACAGGGGGCGGACGAGCAGTACTTC. This sequence encodes CASSLQGADEQYF. The full variable domain, in which reference TRBV13 and TRBJ2-7 provide the parts outside the CDR3, is AAGVIQSPRHLIKEKRETATLKCYPIPRHDTVYWYQQGPGQDPQFLISFYEKMQSDKGSIPDRFSAQQFSDYHSELNMSSLELGDSALYFCASSLQGADEQYFGPGTRLTVT.

The V gene is TRBV6-5, the J gene TRBJ2-2, with 8 bases aligning to TRBD2. The CDR3 totals 16 residues. V trimming: 4 bases; J trimming: 4 bases; junction bases outside the gene matches: 8. CDR1 and CDR2 from the germline V gene are MNHEY and SVGAGI. CDR3 sequence (DNA): TGTGCCAGCAGTTTACTCCCGGGACTAGTCACCGGGGAGCTGTTTTTT. Translation gives CASSLLPGLVTGELFF.

The V and J genes are TRBV6-5 and TRBJ2-7, with D possibly matching TRBD2 (6 bases). Germline loops: CDR1 MNHEY, CDR2 SVGAGI. CDR3 length equals 15 residues. The V gene lost 0 bases and the J gene lost 2 bases, with 11 bases spanning the gap. The CDR3 spells CASSYSLADTYEQYF. CDR3 nucleotides: TGTGCCAGCAGTTACTCTTTAGCGGACACCTACGAGCAGTACTTC.

This clone was counted a single time. V is TRBV6-5 and J is TRBJ1-1, with D possibly TRBD1 on 6 matching bases. Looked up from germline, CDR1 is MNHEY and CDR2 is SVGAGI. The V end was cut by 3 bases, the J end by 5 bases, with 13 bases between. The CDR3 is 14 residues long. The CDR3: CASSYGGLRTEAFF. The CDR3 DNA follows: TGTGCCAGCAGTTATGGGGGGCTGAGAACTGAAGCTTTCTTT.

The rearrangement joins TRBV6-5 to TRBJ2-7, with TRBD2 matching over 13 bases. CDR3 length: 15 amino acids. Germline CDR1 and CDR2: MNHEY and SVGAGI. V shed 7 bases and J 2 bases; nucleotides not matched to a gene: 5. CDR3 sequence (DNA): TGTGCCAGCAAGAGGGGACTAGCGGGGACCTACGAGCAGTACTTC. As protein: CASKRGLAGTYEQYF.

The genes are TRBV5-4 and TRBJ1-3, with 9 bases that match TRBD1. J lost 0 bases, V lost 3 bases, and 7 bases had no gene match. This CDR3 region has 17 residues. CDR1 and CDR2 (germline): SGHNT, YYREEE (reference sequence). The CDR3 spells CASSYPGQGNSGNTIYF. In DNA, the CDR3 is TGTGCCAGCAGCTACCCGGGACAGGGAAACTCTGGAAACACCATATATTTT.

V and J are TRBV2 and TRBJ1-4; TRBD1 might be the D (6 bases). Trimming pared 7 bases from V and 7 bases from J, leaving 16 bases between. CDR3 length equals 14 residues. From germline, CDR1 is SNHLY and CDR2 FYNNEI. The CDR3 DNA reads as TGTGCCAGCACCCTCGGGAGGGGGGGTGAAAAACTGTTTTTT. Protein: CASTLGRGGEKLFF. Based on the CDR3 plus reference TRBV2 and TRBJ1-4, the full variable domain is EPEVTQTPSHQVTQMGQEVILRCVPISNHLYFYWYRQILGQKVEFLVSFYNNEISEKSEIFDDQFSVERPDGSNFTLKIRSTKLEDSAMYFCASTLGRGGEKLFFGSGTQLSVL.